This is a list of T cell receptor beta chains from one sample in a study of shared clonotypes between healthy human individuals. The data were produced by immunoSEQ multiplex PCR, yet TCRdb's version contains in-frame clones alone and is incomplete. The sample contains a few million clones, around 93% of which appear only once. The specimen sequenced was naive CD4+ T cells from PBMCs. Source of these receptors: a man younger than 35 in good health. Some clones in this sample may be carry-over from other donors' samples. The CDR3 runs from the conserved cysteine through the conserved F or W. Each record gives: J gene, clone size, D gene, V gene, CDR3 protein, CDR3 DNA. A D gene is named only where the DNA matches it firmly. Expanded clones are given a class, and other clones once, few, many or no size at all.

TRBJ1-5,NA,NA,TRBV5-6,CASSMLQGDQPQHF,TGTGCCAGCAGCATGCTACAGGGAGATCAGCCCCAGCATTTT
TRBJ2-7,NA,TRBD2,TRBV6-1,CASRKGGFREGEQYF,TGTGCCAGCAGGAAGGGGGGCTTTCGGGAGGGAGAGCAGTACTTC
TRBJ2-1,NA,TRBD2,TRBV4-1,CASTSSGRASMNNEQFF,TGCGCCAGCACATCTAGCGGGAGGGCCTCGATGAACAATGAGCAGTTCTTC
TRBJ1-2,NA,NA,TRBV30,CAWSRTGRQYGYTF,TGTGCCTGGAGTAGGACGGGACGGCAGTATGGCTACACCTTC
TRBJ1-1,NA,TRBD1,TRBV6-5,CASILTGGTEAFF,TGTGCCAGCATTCTGACAGGGGGTACTGAAGCTTTCTTT
TRBJ1-5,NA,NA,TRBV29-1,CSVGENSNQPQHF,TGCAGCGTTGGGGAAAATAGCAATCAGCCCCAGCATTTT
TRBJ1-2,NA,NA,TRBV6-4,CASRDKGSTRGYTF,TGTGCCAGCAGAGATAAAGGTTCCACCCGCGGCTACACCTTC
TRBJ1-2,NA,NA,TRBV19,CASSTDSTGVTGYTF,TGTGCCAGTAGTACCGACAGCACGGGGGTGACGGGCTACACCTTC
TRBJ1-1,NA,NA,TRBV5-4,CASSLFRGSLPDTEAFF,TGTGCCAGCAGCTTGTTCAGGGGCTCCCTTCCGGACACTGAAGCTTTCTTT
TRBJ2-7,NA,TRBD2,TRBV7-9,CASSLGLTSWHF,TGTGCCAGCAGCCTGGGACTAACCTCCTGGCACTTC
TRBJ2-7,once,TRBD2,TRBV18,CASSPVDSGTYEQYF,TGTGCCAGCTCCCCGGTTGATAGCGGGACCTACGAGCAGTACTTC
TRBJ1-5,NA,NA,TRBV2,CASSPTGGRQPQHF,TGTGCCAGCAGCCCCACGGGGGGGCGTCAGCCCCAGCATTTT
TRBJ2-5,NA,TRBD2,TRBV27,CASSLRLAGGRETQYF,TGTGCCAGCAGTTTAAGACTAGCGGGTGGGCGGGAGACCCAGTACTTC
TRBJ1-4,NA,NA,TRBV5-1,CASRAATNEKLFF,TGCGCCAGCCGGGCTGCAACTAATGAAAAACTGTTTTTT
TRBJ1-5,NA,TRBD1,TRBV15,CATSRDQGVRHF,TGTGCCACCAGCAGAGACCAGGGGGTGAGGCATTTT